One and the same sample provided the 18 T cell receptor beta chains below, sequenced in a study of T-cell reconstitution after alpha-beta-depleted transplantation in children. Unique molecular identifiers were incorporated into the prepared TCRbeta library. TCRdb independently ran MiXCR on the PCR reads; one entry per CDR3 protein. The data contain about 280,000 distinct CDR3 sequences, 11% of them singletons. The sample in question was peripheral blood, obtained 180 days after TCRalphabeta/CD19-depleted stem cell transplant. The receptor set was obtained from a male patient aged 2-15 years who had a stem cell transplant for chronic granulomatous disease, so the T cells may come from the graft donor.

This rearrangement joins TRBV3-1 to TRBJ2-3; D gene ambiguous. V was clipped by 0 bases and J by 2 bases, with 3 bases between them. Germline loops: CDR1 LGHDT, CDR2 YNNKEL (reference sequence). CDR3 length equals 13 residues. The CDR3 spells CASSQDHTDTQYF. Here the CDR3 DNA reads TGTGCCAGCAGCCAAGATCACACAGATACGCAGTATTTT.

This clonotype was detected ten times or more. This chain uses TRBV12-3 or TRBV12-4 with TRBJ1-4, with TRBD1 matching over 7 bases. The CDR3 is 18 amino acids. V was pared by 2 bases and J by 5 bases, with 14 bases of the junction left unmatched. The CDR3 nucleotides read TGTGCCAGCAGTTTATCCGGGGGGACAGTTACCAGAAATGAAAAACTGTTTTTT. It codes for CASSLSGGTVTRNEKLFF.

The CDR3: CASSLRPAGARYEQYF. The CDR3 DNA sequence: TGTGCCAGCAGTTTAAGGCCGGCGGGAGCAAGGTACGAGCAGTACTTC. The genes are TRBV28 and TRBJ2-7; TRBD2 aligns across 7 bases. Germline V CDR1 and CDR2: MDHEN, SYDVKM. CDR3 length equals 16 residues. The V segment lost 2 bases and the J segment 4 bases; nucleotides outside the gene matches: 11.

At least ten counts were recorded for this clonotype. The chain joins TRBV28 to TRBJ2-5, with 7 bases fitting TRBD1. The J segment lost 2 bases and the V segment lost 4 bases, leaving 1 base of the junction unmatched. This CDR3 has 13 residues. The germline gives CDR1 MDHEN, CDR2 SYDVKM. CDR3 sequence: CASSSGQQETQYF. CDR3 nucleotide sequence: TGTGCCAGCAGTTCGGGACAGCAAGAGACCCAGTACTTC. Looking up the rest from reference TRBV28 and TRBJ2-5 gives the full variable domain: DVKVTQSSRYLVKRTGEKVFLECVQDMDHENMFWYRQDPGLGLRLIYFSYDVKMKEKGDIPEGYSVSREKKERFSLILESASTNQTSMYLCASSSGQQETQYFGPGTRLLVL.

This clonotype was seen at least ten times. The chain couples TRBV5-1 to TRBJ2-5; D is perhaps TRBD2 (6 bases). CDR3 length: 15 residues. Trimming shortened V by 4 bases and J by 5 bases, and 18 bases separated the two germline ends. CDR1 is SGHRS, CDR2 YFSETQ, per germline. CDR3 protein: CASSRGGTDPETQYF. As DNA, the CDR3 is TGCGCCAGCAGCCGTGGCGGGACTGACCCGGAGACCCAGTACTTC.

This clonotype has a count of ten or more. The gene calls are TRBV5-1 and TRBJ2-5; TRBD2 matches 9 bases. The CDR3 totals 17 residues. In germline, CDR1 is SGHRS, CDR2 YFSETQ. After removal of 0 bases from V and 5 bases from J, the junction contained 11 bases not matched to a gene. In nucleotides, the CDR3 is TGCGCCAGCAGCTTGGCGGCGGTTAGCGGGAGAGGGGAGACCCAGTACTTC. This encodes CASSLAAVSGRGETQYF.

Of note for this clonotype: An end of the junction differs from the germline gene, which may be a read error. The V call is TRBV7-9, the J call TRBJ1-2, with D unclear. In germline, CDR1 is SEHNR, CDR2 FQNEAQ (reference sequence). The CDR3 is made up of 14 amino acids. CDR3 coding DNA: TGTGCCAGCAGCTTTAATTCAGGAACCTATGGCTACCCCTTC. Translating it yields CASSFNSGTYGYPF.

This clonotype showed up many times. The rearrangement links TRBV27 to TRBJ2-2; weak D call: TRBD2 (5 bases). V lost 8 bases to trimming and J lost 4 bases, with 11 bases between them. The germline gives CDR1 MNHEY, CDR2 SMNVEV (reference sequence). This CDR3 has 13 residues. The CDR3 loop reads CASLYEGTGELFF. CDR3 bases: TGTGCCAGCCTTTATGAGGGCACCGGGGAGCTGTTTTTT.

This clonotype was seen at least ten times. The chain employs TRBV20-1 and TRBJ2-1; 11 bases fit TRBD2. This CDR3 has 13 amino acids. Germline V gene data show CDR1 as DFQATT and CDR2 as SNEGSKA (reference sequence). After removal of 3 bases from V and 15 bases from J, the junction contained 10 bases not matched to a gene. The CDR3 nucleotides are TGCAGTGCTAGGGCTTCACTAGCGGGAGTGGGGTTCTTC. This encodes CSARASLAGVGFF.

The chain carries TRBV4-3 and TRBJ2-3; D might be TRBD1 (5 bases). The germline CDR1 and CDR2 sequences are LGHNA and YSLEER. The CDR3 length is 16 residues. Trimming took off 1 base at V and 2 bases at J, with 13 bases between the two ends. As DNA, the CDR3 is TGCGCCAGCAGCCAAGTGGGCAGGGCGGCCACAGATACGCAGTATTTT. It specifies CASSQVGRAATDTQYF.

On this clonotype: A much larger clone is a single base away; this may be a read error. The CDR3 nucleotides are TGCAGTGCAAGGGGTGAGCTTCGGCACGCGAACACCGGGGTGCTGTTTTTT. Translation gives CSARGELRHANTGVLFF. The chain combines TRBV20-1 with TRBJ2-2, with D possibly being TRBD1 or TRBD2 (5 bases each). CDR3 length: 17 residues. The germline V gene encodes CDR1 DFQATT and CDR2 SNEGSKA (reference sequence).

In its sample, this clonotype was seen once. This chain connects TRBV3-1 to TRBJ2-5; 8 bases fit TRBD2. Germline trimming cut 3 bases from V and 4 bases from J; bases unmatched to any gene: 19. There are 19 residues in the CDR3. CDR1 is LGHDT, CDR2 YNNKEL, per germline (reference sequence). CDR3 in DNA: TGTGCCAGCAGCCATTCTTGGAGCGGGGGCCGCAAATTTCCAGAGACCCAGTACTTC. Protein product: CASSHSWSGGRKFPETQYF.

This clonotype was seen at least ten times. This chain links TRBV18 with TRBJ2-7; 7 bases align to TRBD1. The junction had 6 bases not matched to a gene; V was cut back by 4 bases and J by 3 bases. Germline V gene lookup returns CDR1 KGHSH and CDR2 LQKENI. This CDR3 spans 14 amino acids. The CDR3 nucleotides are TGTGCCAGCTCACTCCCGGGACAGCACTACGAGCAGTACTTC. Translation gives CASSLPGQHYEQYF.

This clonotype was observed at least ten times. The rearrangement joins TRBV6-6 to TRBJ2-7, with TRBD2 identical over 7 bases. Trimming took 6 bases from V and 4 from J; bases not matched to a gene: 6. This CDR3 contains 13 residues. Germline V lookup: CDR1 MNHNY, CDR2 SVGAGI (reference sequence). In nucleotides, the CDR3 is TGTGCCAGCAGGTCGGGGGGTGGTTACGAGCAGTACTTC. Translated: CASRSGGGYEQYF.

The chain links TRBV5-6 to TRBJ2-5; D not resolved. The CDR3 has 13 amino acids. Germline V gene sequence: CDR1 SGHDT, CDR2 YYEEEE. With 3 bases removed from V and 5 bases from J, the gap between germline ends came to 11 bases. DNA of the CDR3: TGTGCCAGCAGCTCGGCTAGAAGGGAGACCCAGTACTTC. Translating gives CASSSARRETQYF.

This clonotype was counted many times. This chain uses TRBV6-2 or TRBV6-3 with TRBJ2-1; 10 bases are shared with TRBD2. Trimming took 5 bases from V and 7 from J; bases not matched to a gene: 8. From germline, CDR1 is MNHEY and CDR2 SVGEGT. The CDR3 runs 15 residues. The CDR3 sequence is CASSLAGVGMNEQFF. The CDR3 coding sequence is TGTGCCAGCAGTCTAGCGGGAGTGGGTATGAATGAGCAGTTCTTC.

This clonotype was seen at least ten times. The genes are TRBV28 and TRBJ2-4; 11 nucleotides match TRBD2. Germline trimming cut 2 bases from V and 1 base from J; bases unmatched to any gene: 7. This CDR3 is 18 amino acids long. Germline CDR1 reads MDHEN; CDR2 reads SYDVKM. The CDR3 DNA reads TGTGCCAGCAGTTTAAATAGCGGGGGGGCCTCGGCCAAAAACATTCAGTACTTC. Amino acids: CASSLNSGGASAKNIQYF.

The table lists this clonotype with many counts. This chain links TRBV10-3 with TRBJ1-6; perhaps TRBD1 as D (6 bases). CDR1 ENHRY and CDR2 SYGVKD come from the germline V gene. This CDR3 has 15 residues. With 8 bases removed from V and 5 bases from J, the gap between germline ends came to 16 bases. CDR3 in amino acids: CAIGGGRPHNSPLHF. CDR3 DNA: TGTGCCATCGGAGGGGGGCGGCCCCATAATTCACCCCTCCACTTT.